These T cell receptor beta chains were read from a single sample in a study of T cell responses to AZD1222 COVID-19 vaccine. Repertoires were generated with immunoSEQ multiplex PCR, while TCRdb's copy carries only in-frame clones and drops some. The sample lists about 96,000 clones, roughly 90% seen once, with less than 3% in the top ten. Specimen: peripheral blood, collected on day 0 of AZD1222 vaccination. The receptor source for this set is an adult in good health. The CDR3 runs from the conserved cysteine through the conserved F or W. D genes are given only for firm matches. A clone size is listed for some rows: how often the clone was seen (once, few, many), or a class if it is expanded.

cdr3_nt: TGTGCCAGCAGTTCTCCGATTCTCTACACCTTC
cdr3_aa: CASSSPILYTF
j_call: TRBJ1-2
v_call: TRBV28
clone_size: NA
d_call: NA

cdr3_nt: TGTGCCAGCAGCTTGACAGGAGCAACCCTATCTGGCTACACCTTC
cdr3_aa: CASSLTGATLSGYTF
j_call: TRBJ1-2
v_call: TRBV5-6
clone_size: NA
d_call: NA

cdr3_nt: TGTGCCAGCAGATCTCTATACAATGAGCAGTTCTTC
cdr3_aa: CASRSLYNEQFF
j_call: TRBJ2-1
v_call: TRBV6-5
clone_size: NA
d_call: NA

cdr3_nt: TGTGCCAGTAGTACCACCGGGACAGGTATTTTTTTTAAAGCTTTCTTT
cdr3_aa: CASSTTGTGIFFKAFF
j_call: TRBJ1-1
v_call: TRBV19
clone_size: NA
d_call: TRBD1

cdr3_nt: TGTGCCAGCAGCTTATTACAGGGACCTTTCGAGCAGTACTTC
cdr3_aa: CASSLLQGPFEQYF
j_call: TRBJ2-7
v_call: TRBV11-1
clone_size: NA
d_call: NA

cdr3_nt: TGTGCCAGCAGCCAAGGGACAGGGGGCGGCAATCAGCCCCAGCATTTT
cdr3_aa: CASSQGTGGGNQPQHF
j_call: TRBJ1-5
v_call: TRBV3-1/TRBV3-2
clone_size: NA
d_call: TRBD1

cdr3_nt: TGTGCCAGCAGGTACCAGGGTGAAGCTTTCTTT
cdr3_aa: CASRYQGEAFF
j_call: TRBJ1-1
v_call: TRBV6-5
clone_size: NA
d_call: NA

cdr3_nt: TGTGCCAGCAGCCGCCGGGGGGACACTGAAGCTTTCTTT
cdr3_aa: CASSRRGDTEAFF
j_call: TRBJ1-1
v_call: TRBV3-1/TRBV3-2
clone_size: NA
d_call: NA

cdr3_nt: TGTGCCAGCAGTTTCCGGGACAGGGGTTTTCGGAACACTGAAGCTTTCTTT
cdr3_aa: CASSFRDRGFRNTEAFF
j_call: TRBJ1-1
v_call: TRBV6-2/TRBV6-3
clone_size: NA
d_call: TRBD1

cdr3_nt: TGTGCCAGCAGCTCCGCGGGGGGGATGAACACCGGGGAGCTGTTTTTT
cdr3_aa: CASSSAGGMNTGELFF
j_call: TRBJ2-2
v_call: TRBV11-3
clone_size: NA
d_call: TRBD2

cdr3_nt: TGTGCCAGCAGCCCCCAATTAGTGGGTAATCAGCCCCAGCATTTT
cdr3_aa: CASSPQLVGNQPQHF
j_call: TRBJ1-5
v_call: TRBV3-1/TRBV3-2
clone_size: NA
d_call: NA

cdr3_nt: TGTGCCAGCAGTTTGGTCCGTCAGCCCCAGCATTTT
cdr3_aa: CASSLVRQPQHF
j_call: TRBJ1-5
v_call: TRBV28
clone_size: NA
d_call: NA

cdr3_nt: TGTGCCTGGACCCCGGGACCGCCGAACACTGAAGCTTTCTTT
cdr3_aa: CAWTPGPPNTEAFF
j_call: TRBJ1-1
v_call: TRBV30
clone_size: NA
d_call: NA

cdr3_nt: TGTGCCAGTAGTGATTCCGAAATAGCCTACGAGCAGTACTTC
cdr3_aa: CASSDSEIAYEQYF
j_call: TRBJ2-7
v_call: TRBV19
clone_size: NA
d_call: NA

cdr3_nt: TGTGCCAGCTCACCATCCCCTTCAGGCACTGAAGCTTTCTTT
cdr3_aa: CASSPSPSGTEAFF
j_call: TRBJ1-1
v_call: TRBV18
clone_size: NA
d_call: NA

cdr3_nt: TGTGCCAGCAGCGTAGATCAGGGTCTCTACGAGCAGTACTTC
cdr3_aa: CASSVDQGLYEQYF
j_call: TRBJ2-7
v_call: TRBV9
clone_size: NA
d_call: NA

cdr3_nt: TGTGCCAGCAATGAAAAGGGCAATCAGCCCCAGCATTTT
cdr3_aa: CASNEKGNQPQHF
j_call: TRBJ1-5
v_call: TRBV6-4
clone_size: NA
d_call: NA

cdr3_nt: TGTGCCAGCAGCTTGGGGCAGTACAATGAGCAGTTCTTC
cdr3_aa: CASSLGQYNEQFF
j_call: TRBJ2-1
v_call: TRBV5-4
clone_size: NA
d_call: NA

cdr3_nt: TGTGCCAGCAGCCCTATAGCGGGCGCGAACACCGGGGAGCTGTTTTTT
cdr3_aa: CASSPIAGANTGELFF
j_call: TRBJ2-2
v_call: TRBV11-2
clone_size: NA
d_call: TRBD2

cdr3_nt: TGTGCCAGCAGTTTATCAGCGGGAACCTACGAGCAGTACTTC
cdr3_aa: CASSLSAGTYEQYF
j_call: TRBJ2-7
v_call: TRBV27
clone_size: NA
d_call: TRBD2

cdr3_nt: TGTGCCAGCAGACCTCCGGGACAGGGGGCGAAGGGGGACTATGGCTACACCTTC
cdr3_aa: CASRPPGQGAKGDYGYTF
j_call: TRBJ1-2
v_call: TRBV6-2/TRBV6-3
clone_size: few
d_call: TRBD1

cdr3_nt: TGTGCCAGCAGTTCTTTCCGCGGGAGGGGGAGCACAGATACGCAGTATTTT
cdr3_aa: CASSSFRGRGSTDTQYF
j_call: TRBJ2-3
v_call: TRBV28
clone_size: NA
d_call: TRBD2

cdr3_nt: TGTGCCACCAGCAGAGGTCGAGGGACCGACGGGGAGCTGTTTTTT
cdr3_aa: CATSRGRGTDGELFF
j_call: TRBJ2-2
v_call: TRBV15
clone_size: NA
d_call: NA

cdr3_nt: TGCGCCAGCAGGAATCGGACTAGCCTTACCTACGAGCAGTACTTC
cdr3_aa: CASRNRTSLTYEQYF
j_call: TRBJ2-7
v_call: TRBV5-1
clone_size: NA
d_call: TRBD2

cdr3_nt: TGCGCCAGCAGCCAACCTACAGGGCTCCCCAATACGCAGTATTTT
cdr3_aa: CASSQPTGLPNTQYF
j_call: TRBJ2-3
v_call: TRBV4-1
clone_size: NA
d_call: NA

cdr3_nt: TGTGCCAGCAGCAAAAATGGGGGAACCGGGACAGGCTTTGGGACTGAAGCTTTCTTT
cdr3_aa: CASSKNGGTGTGFGTEAFF
j_call: TRBJ1-1
v_call: TRBV21-1
clone_size: NA
d_call: NA

cdr3_nt: TGTGCCACCAGCAGAGATCGGGGCGGGGAGCTGTTTTTT
cdr3_aa: CATSRDRGGELFF
j_call: TRBJ2-2
v_call: TRBV15
clone_size: NA
d_call: NA

cdr3_nt: TGTGCCAGCAGCCCCCGGGGCGGGAGGAGCTCCTACAATGAGCAGTTCTTC
cdr3_aa: CASSPRGGRSSYNEQFF
j_call: TRBJ2-1
v_call: TRBV7-9
clone_size: NA
d_call: TRBD2

cdr3_nt: TGTGCCAGCAGTTTATCCCCTCTAGCGGGAGACAATGAGCAGTTCTTC
cdr3_aa: CASSLSPLAGDNEQFF
j_call: TRBJ2-1
v_call: TRBV27
clone_size: NA
d_call: TRBD2

cdr3_nt: TGTGCCAGCAGTTCTTGGGCCACATCCTCTGGAAACACCATATATTTT
cdr3_aa: CASSSWATSSGNTIYF
j_call: TRBJ1-3
v_call: TRBV28
clone_size: NA
d_call: NA

cdr3_nt: TGTGCCAGCAGCCCCAGGGACAGGTCTTTGAACACTGAAGCTTTCTTT
cdr3_aa: CASSPRDRSLNTEAFF
j_call: TRBJ1-1
v_call: TRBV6-2/TRBV6-3
clone_size: NA
d_call: TRBD1

cdr3_nt: TGTGCCAGTAGTCTTCGCGGGACGGAGAATGAAAAACTGTTTTTT
cdr3_aa: CASSLRGTENEKLFF
j_call: TRBJ1-4
v_call: TRBV19
clone_size: NA
d_call: NA

cdr3_nt: TGTGCCAGCAGCTTGCCAGGGAGCTACACCTTC
cdr3_aa: CASSLPGSYTF
j_call: TRBJ1-2
v_call: TRBV5-6
clone_size: NA
d_call: NA

cdr3_nt: TGTGCCAGCAGCTGGGACAGGGGGCAAGATGAAAAACTGTTTTTT
cdr3_aa: CASSWDRGQDEKLFF
j_call: TRBJ1-4
v_call: TRBV5-4
clone_size: NA
d_call: TRBD1

cdr3_nt: TGTGCCAGCAGCCCCTCAGGGGTCGGGGGACCCCAGCATTTT
cdr3_aa: CASSPSGVGGPQHF
j_call: TRBJ1-5
v_call: TRBV14
clone_size: NA
d_call: NA

cdr3_nt: TGTGCCACCAGTGTCCACTCGAACACTGAAGCTTTCTTT
cdr3_aa: CATSVHSNTEAFF
j_call: TRBJ1-1
v_call: TRBV15
clone_size: NA
d_call: NA

cdr3_nt: TGCAGCGCGAACAGGGTCTCCTACAATGAGCAGTTCTTC
cdr3_aa: CSANRVSYNEQFF
j_call: TRBJ2-1
v_call: TRBV29-1
clone_size: NA
d_call: NA

cdr3_nt: TGTGCCAGCAGTTTACTTCCGGGAGTACCCAACTATGGCTACACCTTC
cdr3_aa: CASSLLPGVPNYGYTF
j_call: TRBJ1-2
v_call: TRBV28
clone_size: NA
d_call: NA

cdr3_nt: TGTGCCAGCAGTCGGGACAGCATTAACTATGGCTACACCTTC
cdr3_aa: CASSRDSINYGYTF
j_call: TRBJ1-2
v_call: TRBV6-6
clone_size: NA
d_call: TRBD1

cdr3_nt: TGTGCCACCAGTGACCCTGGACGCGAGCAGTACTTC
cdr3_aa: CATSDPGREQYF
j_call: TRBJ2-7
v_call: TRBV24-1
clone_size: NA
d_call: NA

cdr3_nt: TGTGCCAGCAGCTTAACCGAGGTCGGCCAAAGCTCCTACAATGAGCAGTTCTTC
cdr3_aa: CASSLTEVGQSSYNEQFF
j_call: TRBJ2-1
v_call: TRBV7-6
clone_size: NA
d_call: NA

cdr3_nt: TGCAGCGTGGAGGAGGGACTGGAGGATGAGCAGTTCTTC
cdr3_aa: CSVEEGLEDEQFF
j_call: TRBJ2-1
v_call: TRBV29-1
clone_size: NA
d_call: NA

cdr3_nt: TGTGCCAGCAGCTTGGGCAGGAACTATGGCTACACCTTC
cdr3_aa: CASSLGRNYGYTF
j_call: TRBJ1-2
v_call: TRBV5-8
clone_size: NA
d_call: NA

cdr3_nt: TGTGCCAGCCATACAGGTTCCCTTATGACTTTCTTT
cdr3_aa: CASHTGSLMTFF
j_call: TRBJ1-1
v_call: TRBV2
clone_size: once
d_call: NA

cdr3_nt: TGCGCCAGCAGCCATCTCCGGGACAGAGATGAAAAACTGTTTTTT
cdr3_aa: CASSHLRDRDEKLFF
j_call: TRBJ1-4
v_call: TRBV4-1
clone_size: NA
d_call: TRBD1

cdr3_nt: TGTGCCAGCAGCCCCGGCGGACAGCCCTATAATAAGGGCTACACCTTC
cdr3_aa: CASSPGGQPYNKGYTF
j_call: TRBJ1-2
v_call: TRBV28
clone_size: NA
d_call: NA